Included here is one T cell receptor beta chain sequence, with context. The target antigen is unknown. This entry belongs to a study of cytomegalovirus exposure and HLA in healthy donors. Primers: 60 Vbeta forward and 13 Jbeta reverse. Sequencing was performed with immunoSEQ multiplex PCR; in TCRdb, only in-frame clones are kept and a portion is missing. Here the sample table reports roughly 34,000 clones. Germline V lookup: CDR1 SGHRS, CDR2 YFSETQ. This CDR3 is built from 14 residues. Trimming removed 4 bases from V and 3 bases from J, with 13 bases in between. Study-wide results and caveats: With later analysis, a missense DCLRE1C variant became linked to TCR beta V- and J-gene trimming. In a later analysis, an Asian-associated ancestry cluster reportedly showed fewer N-insertions than the approximately 620-donor mean. The CMV antigen specificity of a few CMV-associated chains was confirmed through in vitro analysis.

The source material was PBMCs. The V and J genes are TRBV5-1 and TRBJ1-1; tentatively, D is TRBD1 (5 bases). The source is a woman aged 40 to 50 in good health and CMV-seropositive. The CDR3 loop reads CASSGWGGDTEAFF. The CDR3 coding sequence is TGCGCCAGCAGCGGGTGGGGGGGGGACACTGAAGCTTTCTTT.